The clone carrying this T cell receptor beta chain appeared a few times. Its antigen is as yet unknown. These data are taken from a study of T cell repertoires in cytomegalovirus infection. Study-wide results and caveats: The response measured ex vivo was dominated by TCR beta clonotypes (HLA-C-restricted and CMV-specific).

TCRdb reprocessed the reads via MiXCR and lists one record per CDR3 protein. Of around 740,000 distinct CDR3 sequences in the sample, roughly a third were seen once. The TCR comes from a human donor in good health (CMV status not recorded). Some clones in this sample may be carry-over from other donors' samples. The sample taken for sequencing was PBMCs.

CDR3 nucleotides: TGCGCCAGCAGCTTACCGGGACAGGGTATTTATGGCTACACCTTC. Translation: CASSLPGQGIYGYTF. The chain couples TRBV5-1 to TRBJ1-2, with 9 bases that match TRBD1. This CDR3 comprises 15 residues. V lost 2 bases to trimming and J lost 5 bases; unmatched junction nucleotides: 7. The germline CDR1 and CDR2 sequences are SGHRS and YFSETQ.